This T cell receptor (beta chain) was obtained from a study of Graves' ophthalmopathy and Graves' hyperthyroidism. The table lists this clonotype with many counts. The germline gene is not matched at one end of the junction; a read error may be the cause. The CDR3 spans 14 residues. Germline V gene data show CDR1 as MNHEY and CDR2 as SVGAGI. For repertoire sequencing, the TCR beta CDR3 regions were amplified from RNA transcripts. In the first round, RT-PCR was carried out with HTBI primers, and a multiplex PCR formed the second round. TCRdb itself ran the multiplex PCR reads through MiXCR, one entry per CDR3 protein. This table has roughly 500,000 distinct CDR3 sequences, approximately 15% appearing once.

The genes are TRBV6-5 and TRBJ1-1; no reliable D call. The clonotype was recovered from a young woman with Graves' ophthalmopathy. The specimen was blood. The chain's CDR3 is CAGSWREGRVLAFF. CDR3 nucleotide sequence: TGTGCCGGCAGTTGGCGTGAGGGAAGGGTTTTAGCTTTCTTT.